These T cell receptor beta chains were read from a single sample in a study of response to subunit inactivated influenza vaccine. TCRdb processed the RT-PCR reads anew with MiXCR; each CDR3 protein has one entry. The sample includes 180,000 or so distinct CDR3 sequences, approximately 12% of them seen just once. These data were also filed under a second study, of T cells expressing NK-cell markers.

The sequencing here drew on CD8+ T cells sorted from PBMCs, taken approximately 12 days after vaccination. Source of these receptors: a man between 50 and 59 years old who received an inactivated influenza vaccine. Each CDR3 is given with its conserved first and last residue. Fields, in order: J gene, V gene, D gene, clone size, CDR3 protein, CDR3 DNA. The D gene is left open where the match is weak. Not every row has a clone size; where given, it reads once, few, many or a size class.

>TRBJ1-5|TRBV7-2|.|few
CASSLGHLGQPQHF
TGTGCCAGCAGCTTAGGACACCTCGGTCAGCCCCAGCATTTT
>TRBJ2-2|TRBV11-2|.|few
CASSFLQGRELFF
TGTGCCAGCAGCTTCTTACAGGGACGGGAGCTGTTTTTT
>TRBJ1-1|TRBV11-2|TRBD1|many
CASSLGRGWDRQNTEAFF
TGTGCCAGCAGCTTAGGAAGAGGCTGGGACAGGCAGAACACTGAAGCTTTCTTT
>TRBJ2-1|TRBV12-3/TRBV12-4|TRBD2|.
CASSYPTSGGHYNEQFF
TGTGCCAGCAGTTACCCGACTAGCGGGGGGCATTACAATGAGCAGTTCTTC
>TRBJ2-1|TRBV5-6|.|few
CASSLGTEFYNEQFF
TGTGCCAGCAGCTTGGGGACGGAGTTCTACAATGAGCAGTTCTTC
>TRBJ1-1|TRBV7-9|TRBD1|.
CATRSETGVMNTEAFF
TGTGCCACCCGAAGTGAGACAGGGGTTATGAACACTGAAGCTTTCTTT
>TRBJ2-4|TRBV15|TRBD2|few
CATSGGLSGASKNIQYF
TGTGCCACCAGCGGAGGACTTAGCGGGGCTTCCAAAAACATTCAGTACTTC
>TRBJ1-1|TRBV14|.|.
CASSQDSGSNTEAFF
TGTGCCAGCAGCCAAGATTCCGGGTCGAACACTGAAGCTTTCTTT
>TRBJ2-1|TRBV20-1|.|many
CSARDGGYYYNEQFF
TGCAGTGCTAGAGATGGCGGGTATTACTACAATGAGCAGTTCTTC
>TRBJ1-2|TRBV6-1|.|few
CASKGQRYYGYTF
TGTGCCAGCAAGGGGCAACGGTACTATGGCTACACCTTC
>TRBJ2-1|TRBV29-1|.|.
CSTQGGGNEQFF
TGCAGCACGCAGGGGGGGGGCAATGAGCAGTTCTTC
>TRBJ2-2|TRBV10-3|.|.
CAIRSKANPNTGELFF
TGTGCCATCCGCTCCAAGGCAAACCCGAACACCGGGGAGCTGTTTTTT
>TRBJ2-3|TRBV11-1|TRBD2|few
CASSPAGGRGDTQYF
TGTGCCAGCAGTCCAGCGGGAGGCCGGGGAGATACGCAGTATTTT
>TRBJ2-3|TRBV12-3/TRBV12-4|.|.
CASTLLDQGTDTQYF
TGTGCCAGCACCTTGCTTGACCAGGGCACAGATACGCAGTATTTT
>TRBJ2-7|TRBV27|.|few
CASSKGFSYEQYF
TGTGCCAGCAGTAAGGGATTCTCCTACGAGCAGTACTTC
>TRBJ2-2|TRBV9|TRBD2|few
CASATSGRAEGGELFF
TGTGCCAGCGCCACTAGCGGGAGGGCCGAAGGCGGGGAGCTGTTTTTT
>TRBJ2-7|TRBV20-1|.|.
CSARRMGSVYPYEQYF
TGCAGTGCTAGGAGGATGGGATCCGTCTACCCCTACGAGCAGTACTTC
>TRBJ2-7|TRBV11-2|.|many
CASSLGRGYEQYF
TGTGCCAGCAGCTTAGGCCGAGGTTACGAGCAGTACTTC
>TRBJ2-3|TRBV11-2|TRBD2|many
CASSLGVMREAFTDTQYF
TGTGCCAGCAGCTTAGGGGTGATGCGGGAGGCGTTCACAGATACGCAGTATTTT